The clone carrying this T cell receptor beta chain occurred once. What it binds is unknown. CDR1 is MGHRA and CDR2 is YSYEKL in the germline V gene. The CDR3 contains 18 residues. V lost 1 base and J lost 6; bases outside the gene matches: 12. Use of 60 Vbeta and 13 Jbeta primers characterized the PCR. The method was immunoSEQ multiplex PCR; TCRdb's version includes in-frame clones alone and lacks a portion of them. The repertoire consists of 60,000 to 75,000 clones, with about 85% occurring once and the leading ten covering about 11%. These data belong to a study of cytomegalovirus exposure and HLA in healthy donors. Study outcomes and limitations: A later analysis appeared to link common viral pathogens to several of the most significant clusters. A later examination showed that TCR association rates differed by HLA locus, with DRB1 most and HLA-C fewest. It was likely that a cluster of highly shared sequence variants was a sequencing artifact.

The chain recombines TRBV4-1 with TRBJ2-1, with 10 positions matching TRBD2. Sequencing input: PBMCs. The sequence came from a female donor in good health and CMV-seronegative. CDR3 DNA sequence: TGCGCCAGCAGCCAAGGGCATAGTCTAGCGGGAGACCGCAATGAGCAGTTCTTC. It translates to CASSQGHSLAGDRNEQFF.